The 32 T cell receptor beta chains below come from one sample, sequenced in a study of cytotoxic CD8 clonotypes in ibrutinib-treated CLL (dated by TCRdb to the early 2020s). The library was prepared using the immunoSEQ multiplex PCR assay. What TCRdb holds here is the immuneACCESS table cut down to in-frame rearrangements. Part of the clones is not present; checked against another copy, under half of the missing clones reflect an unresolved V gene, and the others are unexplained. For this sample the table gives 50,000 to 60,000 clones, of which around four fifths were detected only once. Clones ranked in the top ten supply about a fifth of the sample. The time point label, read with the paper, signifies: approximately 25 months on ibrutinib. The material sequenced was PBMCs, taken after 24 months of ibrutinib treatment. Receptors were obtained from a human donor with chronic lymphocytic leukemia.

V and J are TRBV27 and TRBJ2-1, with 10 bases identical to TRBD2. The CDR3 is made up of 16 amino acids. After removal of 5 bases from V and 7 bases from J, the junction contained 11 bases not matched to a gene. Per germline, CDR1 MNHEY and CDR2 SMNVEV (reference sequence). The CDR3 DNA follows: TGTGCCAGCAGTCGAAAGCCTAGCGGGAGTGCGAATGAGCAGTTCTTC. This gives the protein CASSRKPSGSANEQFF.

The V call is TRBV7-3, the J call TRBJ2-3; 10 nucleotides align to TRBD1. The V gene end was trimmed by 4 bases and the J gene end by 6 bases; junction bases not matched to a gene: 4. Germline V gives CDR1 SGHTA, CDR2 FQGTGA. The CDR3 has 14 amino acids. The CDR3 reads CASSSTGGDDTQYF. CDR3 sequence (DNA): TGTGCCAGCAGCTCGACAGGGGGCGACGATACGCAGTATTTT.

The genes are TRBV7-9 and TRBJ2-5; tentatively, D is TRBD1 or TRBD2 (5 bases each). CDR1 SEHNR and CDR2 FQNEAQ come from the germline V gene (reference sequence). This CDR3 region has 17 residues. Trimming removed 5 bases from V and 4 bases from J, with 23 bases in between. The CDR3 protein is CASSLRAGGMAGETQYF. CDR3 sequence (DNA): TGTGCCAGCAGCCTACGAGCTGGGGGTATGGCAGGAGAGACCCAGTACTTC. The variable domain in full, completed from reference TRBV7-9 and TRBJ2-5, reads DTGVSQNPRHKITKRGQNVTFRCDPISEHNRLYWYRQTLGQGPEFLTYFQNEAQLEKSRLLSDRFSAERPKGSFSTLEIQRTEQGDSAMYLCASSLRAGGMAGETQYFGPGTRLLVL.

V is TRBV5-6 and J is TRBJ2-7; D remains ambiguous. V lost 4 bases, J lost 5 bases, and 13 bases lay in between. Germline V lookup: CDR1 SGHDT, CDR2 YYEEEE. The length of the CDR3 is 13 residues. Written as DNA, the CDR3 is TGTGCCAGCAGCATCGAACGGTTCGACGAGCAGTACTTC. Its protein product is CASSIERFDEQYF. The whole variable domain, filled in from reference TRBV5-6 and TRBJ2-7, reads DAGVTQSPTHLIKTRGQQVTLRCSPKSGHDTVSWYQQALGQGPQFIFQYYEEEERQRGNFPDRFSGHQFPNYSSELNVNALLLGDSALYLCASSIERFDEQYFGPGTRLTVT.

This chain joins TRBV7-9 and TRBJ2-5, with D perhaps assigned TRBD1 or TRBD2 (6 bases each). This CDR3 is 15 amino acids long. Germline CDR1 is SEHNR and CDR2 is FQNEAQ (reference sequence). Between the trimmed V and J ends, which lost 3 bases and 5 bases, there was a span of 16 bases. Here the CDR3 reads CASSLSSGDWETQYF. The CDR3 bases are TGTGCCAGCAGCTTGTCATCAGGGGACTGGGAGACCCAGTACTTC.

The genes are TRBV6-5 and TRBJ2-7; 12 positions agree with TRBD2. The CDR3 totals 14 residues. Trimming took 8 bases from V and 6 from J; bases not matched to a gene: 8. CDR1 and CDR2 from the germline V gene are MNHEY and SVGAGI. CDR3 sequence reads: CASGGPSGRVEQYF. CDR3 bases: TGTGCCAGCGGGGGCCCTAGCGGGAGGGTCGAGCAGTACTTC.

The rearrangement links TRBV2 to TRBJ1-6, with D uncertain. The germline V gene has CDR1 SNHLY and CDR2 FYNNEI. With 6 bases removed from V and 6 bases from J, the gap between germline ends came to 6 bases. The CDR3 runs to 12 residues. The CDR3 reads CASSRSNSPLHF. The CDR3 DNA is TGTGCCAGCAGCCGAAGTAATTCACCCCTCCACTTT.

A single count supports this clone. V gene TRBV30 combines with J gene TRBJ2-7; D is possibly TRBD1 (6 bases). The ends were cut back, 2 bases at V and 2 bases at J, with 10 bases in the middle. The germline V gene encodes CDR1 GTSNPN and CDR2 SVGIG (reference sequence). This CDR3 spans 13 amino acids. The CDR3 coding sequence is TGTGCCTGGAGTAAGGGACAAACCTACGAGCAGTACTTC. Amino acid sequence: CAWSKGQTYEQYF.

The rearrangement links TRBV19 to TRBJ1-2; 9 bases map to TRBD1. CDR3 length equals 17 residues. CDR1 and CDR2 from the germline V gene are LNHDA and SQIVND (reference sequence). V was clipped by 3 bases and J by 4 bases; unmatched bases: 12. The CDR3 DNA follows: TGTGCCAGTAGTATCGGGGGACAGGGCTTCGGGAGCTATGGCTACACCTTC. Translation gives CASSIGGQGFGSYGYTF.

The sample holds one count of this clone. The chain combines TRBV7-2 with TRBJ1-1; 8 positions agree with TRBD1. J gave up 2 bases and V 7 bases, and 9 bases lay outside the gene matches. This CDR3 has 15 amino acids. The germline V gene encodes CDR1 SGHTA and CDR2 FQGNSA. The CDR3 is CASNPQGARNTEAFF. The CDR3 region has the DNA TGTGCCAGCAACCCCCAGGGGGCGCGCAACACTGAAGCTTTCTTT.

This chain uses TRBV6-5 with TRBJ2-5; D is unclear. In germline, CDR1 is MNHEY, CDR2 SVGAGI. CDR3 length: 14 residues. V was cut by 5 bases and J by 4 bases, with 14 bases left in between. In DNA form, the CDR3 reads TGTGCCAGCAGTCCCCGGACCCCCGGAGAGACCCAGTACTTC. Amino acid sequence: CASSPRTPGETQYF.

This clone was seen a single time. The genes are TRBV5-6 and TRBJ1-2, with TRBD1 identical over 7 bases. The germline CDR1 and CDR2 sequences are SGHDT and YYEEEE. Unmatched junction bases numbered 6, after V lost 4 bases and J lost 0 bases. The CDR3 extends over 15 amino acids. The CDR3 DNA reads TGTGCCAGCAGCCCACTGACAGGGCCTAACTATGGCTACACCTTC. Its translation: CASSPLTGPNYGYTF.

The rearrangement uses TRBV11-2 and TRBJ2-5; TRBD2 agrees at 7 bases. This CDR3 comprises 14 residues. CDR1 is SGHAT, CDR2 FQNNGV, per germline. Trimming took 6 bases from V and 7 from J; bases not matched to a gene: 11. The CDR3 sequence: CASSWDGGSGTQYF. The CDR3 DNA reads as TGTGCCAGCAGTTGGGACGGCGGGAGTGGGACCCAGTACTTC.

V usage is TRBV5-1 and J usage is TRBJ2-3; 9 bases agree with TRBD2. The germline V gene has CDR1 SGHRS and CDR2 YFSETQ. The CDR3 length is 18 residues. The V gene end was trimmed by 0 bases and the J gene end by 1 base; junction bases not matched to a gene: 9. In DNA, the CDR3 is TGCGCCAGCAGCTTGGGACTAGCGGCCACCTCGGGCACAGATACGCAGTATTTT. Amino acids: CASSLGLAATSGTDTQYF.

The chain couples TRBV10-1 to TRBJ2-1; D remains ambiguous. V lost 0 bases to trimming and J lost 2 bases, with 8 bases between them. CDR3 size: 15 residues. Per the germline V gene, CDR1 is WNHNN and CDR2 is SYGVQD (reference sequence). The CDR3 loop is CASSESVGTYNEQFF. CDR3 coding DNA: TGCGCCAGCAGTGAGTCAGTGGGAACCTACAATGAGCAGTTCTTC.

The rearrangement uses TRBV19 and TRBJ2-7, with TRBD1 identical over 11 bases. Germline lookup yields CDR1 LNHDA and CDR2 SQIVND (reference sequence). The CDR3 contains 12 residues. Trimming cost V 9 bases and J 4 bases; bases outside gene matches: 2. The CDR3 bases are TGTGCCAGCCGGGACAGGGGGTACGAGCAGTACTTC. Residues: CASRDRGYEQYF.

The chain joins TRBV30 to TRBJ2-3; D not resolved. Germline CDR1 GTSNPN, CDR2 SVGIG (reference sequence). V was trimmed by 7 bases and J by 5 bases, leaving 10 bases between them. The CDR3 runs to 11 residues. The chain's CDR3 is CASSWEDTQYF. The CDR3 DNA sequence: TGTGCCTCGTCATGGGAAGATACGCAGTATTTT.

This clone has a handful of counts. The chain employs TRBV7-9 and TRBJ1-1; a weak D match, TRBD1 (6 bases). The V end was cut by 6 bases, the J end by 7 bases, with 21 bases between. Germline V gene lookup returns CDR1 SEHNR and CDR2 FQNEAQ (reference sequence). The CDR3 sequence is 15 residues long. The CDR3 is CASRDIGAGADEAFF. The CDR3 DNA follows: TGTGCCAGCAGGGACATTGGGGCAGGGGCGGATGAAGCTTTCTTT.

This chain links TRBV5-6 with TRBJ2-7; 7 bases are shared with TRBD2. Unmatched junction bases numbered 8, after V lost 0 bases and J lost 2 bases. The germline CDR1 and CDR2 sequences are SGHDT and YYEEEE. This CDR3 is built from 16 residues. CDR3 bases: TGTGCCAGCAGCTTGGTAGGAGCGGGGCTGCCCTACGAGCAGTACTTC. Its protein product is CASSLVGAGLPYEQYF.

The chain recombines TRBV18 with TRBJ2-5; D is possibly TRBD1 or TRBD2 (6 bases each). CDR3 size: 16 residues. Germline V gene data show CDR1 as KGHSH and CDR2 as LQKENI. V lost 0 bases, J lost 5 bases, and 16 bases lay in between. CDR3 sequence reads: CASSPPSRGQTETQYF. The CDR3 region has the DNA TGTGCCAGCTCACCACCTTCTCGGGGGCAGACGGAGACCCAGTACTTC.

In DNA, the CDR3 is TGTGCCAGCAGTGAAGGTCGGGGGGAAGGGGGCTACACCTTC. Residues: CASSEGRGEGGYTF. V usage is TRBV6-1 and J usage is TRBJ1-2; D is possibly TRBD1 (5 bases). The V end lost 1 base, the J end lost 8 bases, and 14 bases lay between the germline ends. The CDR3 is made up of 14 amino acids. Germline-derived CDR1 and CDR2 are MNHNS and SASEGT.

The chain is built from TRBV7-2 and TRBJ2-5, with 7 bases matching TRBD1. This CDR3 is 15 amino acids long. V was clipped by 5 bases and J by 3 bases; unmatched bases: 9. The germline V gene has CDR1 SGHTA and CDR2 FQGNSA. The chain's CDR3 is CASSHRDSIKETQYF. The CDR3 DNA sequence: TGTGCCAGCAGCCACCGGGACAGTATCAAAGAGACCCAGTACTTC.

This rearrangement joins TRBV9 to TRBJ2-7, with 8 nucleotides matching TRBD1. The CDR3 runs to 18 residues. The V segment lost 1 base and the J segment 5 bases; nucleotides outside the gene matches: 17. The germline V gene has CDR1 SGDLS and CDR2 YYNGEE. The CDR3 DNA reads TGTGCCAGCAGCGTATTCGCCTCTCTGCAGGGGGCGATGGACGAGCAGTACTTC. Amino acid sequence: CASSVFASLQGAMDEQYF.

Note on this clone: One end of the junction fails to match germline, which may point to a read error. The chain joins TRBV6-5 to TRBJ1-2, with D tentatively TRBD1 (5 bases). Germline values: CDR1 MNHEY, CDR2 SVGAGI. The CDR3 loop spans 12 amino acids. The chain's CDR3 is CASSAKGRETLF. The CDR3 DNA is TGTGCCAGCAGTGCCAAGGGACGGGAGACACTATTC.

The chain has TRBV2 and TRBJ2-4; D is ambiguous. The CDR3 extends over 15 amino acids. The germline V and J ends were trimmed by 3 bases and 0 bases, with 9 bases remaining between them. Germline loops: CDR1 SNHLY, CDR2 FYNNEI. The CDR3 region is CASSDPLSAKNIQYF. DNA for the CDR3: TGTGCCAGCAGTGACCCCCTCTCAGCCAAAAACATTCAGTACTTC.

The chain is built from TRBV10-2 and TRBJ2-7; 7 bases are shared with TRBD2. J gave up 3 bases and V 7 bases, and 3 bases lay outside the gene matches. The CDR3 has 12 amino acids. Germline-derived CDR1 and CDR2 are WSHSY and SAAADI. CDR3 region: CASMGGDYEQYF. The CDR3 DNA reads as TGCGCCAGCATGGGGGGGGACTACGAGCAGTACTTC.

The V and J genes are TRBV4-2 and TRBJ2-1; 9 bases agree with TRBD2. V shed 0 bases, J shed 4 bases, and the junction held 1 base outside the gene matches. Germline lookup yields CDR1 LGHNA and CDR2 YNFKEQ. The CDR3 runs to 15 residues. The CDR3: CASSQDLAGYNEQFF. In nucleotides, the CDR3 is TGTGCCAGCAGCCAAGATCTAGCGGGGTACAATGAGCAGTTCTTC.

This rearrangement joins TRBV11-2 to TRBJ2-7; possibly TRBD1 for D (5 bases). Looked up from germline, CDR1 is SGHAT and CDR2 is FQNNGV. CDR3 length: 15 residues. The V and J ends lost 2 bases and 0 bases respectively, with 11 bases between them. CDR3 sequence (DNA): TGTGCCAGCAGCTTATTTGGCAGGGACTCCTACGAGCAGTACTTC. It translates to CASSLFGRDSYEQYF. The variable domain in full, completed from reference TRBV11-2 and TRBJ2-7, reads EAGVAQSPRYKIIEKRQSVAFWCNPISGHATLYWYQQILGQGPKLLIQFQNNGVVDDSQLPKDRFSAERLKGVDSTLKIQPAKLEDSAVYLCASSLFGRDSYEQYFGPGTRLTVT.

J is TRBJ2-3 and V is TRBV7-2, with TRBD2 matching 7 bases. The CDR3 length is 13 residues. With 6 bases clipped from V and 8 bases from J, the junction kept 8 bases outside the gene matches. Germline CDR1 reads SGHTA; CDR2 reads FQGNSA. The CDR3 protein is CASSGTTLATQYF. The CDR3 DNA is TGTGCCAGCAGTGGGACTACCCTGGCTACGCAGTATTTT.

The chain employs TRBV6-4 and TRBJ1-6; D gene uncertain. Germline loops: CDR1 MRHNA, CDR2 SNTAGT. The CDR3 runs to 14 residues. V dropped 3 bases and J dropped 3 bases, with 6 bases sitting between them. CDR3 DNA: TGTGCCAGCAGTGAGACGGACTATAATTCACCCCTCCACTTT. Translating it yields CASSETDYNSPLHF.

The chain recombines TRBV5-6 with TRBJ2-1, with D tentatively TRBD2 (6 bases). Trimming removed 0 bases at V and 0 bases at J, with 10 bases between. Germline V gene sequence: CDR1 SGHDT, CDR2 YYEEEE. The CDR3 sequence is 16 residues long. The CDR3 here is CASSLARLDSYNEQFF. The CDR3, as DNA: TGTGCCAGCAGCTTGGCCCGACTAGACTCCTACAATGAGCAGTTCTTC.

The chain links TRBV19 to TRBJ1-2; TRBD1 agrees at 7 bases. With 3 bases clipped from V and 3 bases from J, the junction kept 4 bases outside the gene matches. This CDR3 contains 14 residues. Germline loops: CDR1 LNHDA, CDR2 SQIVND (reference sequence). The CDR3 DNA follows: TGTGCCAGTAGTATCCCAGGGGGTGACTATGGCTACACCTTC. Translating it yields CASSIPGGDYGYTF.